Listed here are 14 T cell receptor beta chains from one sample, sequenced in a study of blood T cell repertoires in COVID-19 (dated by TCRdb to 2018 to 2021). To prepare the library, the immunoSEQ multiplex PCR assay was applied. The source is immuneACCESS, and TCRdb retained only in-frame sequences with V and J called. Part of the clones is not carried over; for the studies checked, unresolved V genes explain less than half of this, and the remainder is unexplained. Within this sample are approximately 85,000 clones, with about 85% of them counted one time only. The ten largest clones take up 12% of the sample. The specimen was peripheral blood. These receptors all stem from a woman between 65 and 79 years old with active or convalescent COVID-19.

This clone was observed a few times. The V and J genes are TRBV5-6 and TRBJ1-6, with 11 bases matching TRBD1. CDR3 size: 18 residues. From germline, CDR1 is SGHDT and CDR2 YYEEEE. J gave up 10 bases and V 2 bases, and 14 bases lay outside the gene matches. DNA of the CDR3: TGTGCCAGCAGCTTCGGACAGGGGGCCTTTCTCACCCGGTCACCCCTCCACTTT. Translated, it gives CASSFGQGAFLTRSPLHF.

CDR3 protein: CASSLMGHEAFF. Written as DNA, the CDR3 is TGCGCCAGCAGCCTCATGGGGCACGAAGCTTTCTTT. This chain connects TRBV5-1 to TRBJ1-1; possibly TRBD1 for D (5 bases). Germline V gives CDR1 SGHRS, CDR2 YFSETQ. This CDR3 is built from 12 residues. Trimming took 4 bases from V and 8 from J, leaving 12 bases between them. Filled out from reference TRBV5-1 and TRBJ1-1, the complete variable domain reads KAGVTQTPRYLIKTRGQQVTLSCSPISGHRSVSWYQQTPGQGLQFLFEYFSETQRNKGNFPGRFSGRQFSNSRSEMNVSTLELGDSALYLCASSLMGHEAFFGQGTRLTVV.

The chain links TRBV7-2 to TRBJ1-2, with TRBD1 as a possible D gene (6 bases). V was shortened by 9 bases and J by 2 bases, with 16 bases between the two germline ends. Germline CDR1 reads SGHTA; CDR2 reads FQGNSA. The CDR3 loop spans 14 amino acids. This chain's CDR3 is CARKPPGQNYGYTF. The DNA of the CDR3 is TGTGCCAGAAAACCCCCGGGACAAAACTATGGCTACACCTTC.

V is TRBV7-9 and J is TRBJ2-7; the match to TRBD1 covers 7 bases. Germline V lookup: CDR1 SEHNR, CDR2 FQNEAQ (reference sequence). V dropped 5 bases and J dropped 3; count of bases not matched to a gene: 7. The CDR3 is made up of 14 amino acids. CDR3 bases: TGTGCCAGCAGCCAGGGGGTAGACTACTACGAGCAGTACTTC. This encodes CASSQGVDYYEQYF.

The rearrangement uses TRBV7-2 and TRBJ2-3; tentative D call: TRBD1 (5 bases). Germline loops: CDR1 SGHTA, CDR2 FQGNSA. V was pared by 6 bases and J by 2 bases, with 12 bases between. The CDR3 runs to 14 residues. Here the CDR3 DNA reads TGTGCCAGCAGGTTGTGGGGCAACACAGATACGCAGTATTTT. It codes for CASRLWGNTDTQYF.

The chain uses TRBV28 and TRBJ1-1; D is ambiguous. Trimming removed 10 bases at V and 2 bases at J, with 17 bases between. The V gene's germline CDR1 is MDHEN and CDR2 SYDVKM. The CDR3 runs to 14 residues. The CDR3 nucleotides are TGTGCCACAGAACCAGGTAGTAGAAACACTGAAGCTTTCTTT. This encodes CATEPGSRNTEAFF.

The table lists this clone with a few counts. The rearrangement links TRBV27 to TRBJ1-1; unclear D gene. Trimming cost V 4 bases and J 0 bases, with 6 bases left between them. From germline, CDR1 is MNHEY and CDR2 SMNVEV (reference sequence). The CDR3 loop spans 13 amino acids. CDR3 region: CASSSTLNTEAFF. The CDR3 coding sequence is TGTGCCAGCAGTTCCACACTGAACACTGAAGCTTTCTTT.

V is TRBV6-1 and J is TRBJ2-3; possibly TRBD1 for D (6 bases). Trimming took off 3 bases at V and 2 bases at J, with 9 bases between the two ends. CDR1 is MNHNS, CDR2 SASEGT, per germline. The CDR3 runs to 14 residues. CDR3 in amino acids: CASSERQATDTQYF. CDR3 bases: TGTGCCAGCAGTGAGAGACAGGCCACAGATACGCAGTATTTT.

The chain couples TRBV7-2 to TRBJ2-1; 9 bases line up with TRBD1. The CDR3 runs 14 residues. Germline trimming cut 7 bases from V and 8 bases from J; bases unmatched to any gene: 9. Germline CDR1 reads SGHTA; CDR2 reads FQGNSA. CDR3 sequence: CASTPGQGFHEQFF. The CDR3 coding sequence is TGTGCCAGCACGCCGGGACAGGGCTTCCATGAGCAGTTCTTC.

The chain is built from TRBV28 and TRBJ1-6; 7 bases agree with TRBD1. The CDR3 has 17 residues. Germline V CDR1 and CDR2: MDHEN, SYDVKM. Losses at the gene ends were 2 bases for V and 5 bases for J; bases not matched to a gene: 9. The CDR3 region has the DNA TGTGCCAGCAGTTTAGGGGGCGGACAGGCAGATAATTCACCCCTCCACTTT. Translation gives CASSLGGGQADNSPLHF. Based on the CDR3 plus reference TRBV28 and TRBJ1-6, the full variable domain is DVKVTQSSRYLVKRTGEKVFLECVQDMDHENMFWYRQDPGLGLRLIYFSYDVKMKEKGDIPEGYSVSREKKERFSLILESASTNQTSMYLCASSLGGGQADNSPLHFGNGTRLTVT.

The V call is TRBV27, the J call TRBJ1-4; 7 positions agree with TRBD1. CDR1 and CDR2 (germline): MNHEY, SMNVEV (reference sequence). CDR3 size: 16 residues. The V and J ends lost 5 bases and 4 bases, in that order; junction bases with no gene match: 10. DNA of the CDR3: TGTGCCAGCAGTCCCGGACCCCCAGGGGGTAATGAAAAACTGTTTTTT. Its translation is CASSPGPPGGNEKLFF. The variable domain in full, completed from reference TRBV27 and TRBJ1-4, reads EAQVTQNPRYLITVTGKKLTVTCSQNMNHEYMSWYRQDPGLGLRQIYYSMNVEVTDKGDVPEGYKVSRKEKRNFPLILESPSPNQTSLYFCASSPGPPGGNEKLFFGSGTQLSVL.

V usage is TRBV6-5 and J usage is TRBJ1-2; D is perhaps TRBD1 (5 bases). In germline, CDR1 is MNHEY, CDR2 SVGAGI. Trimming took 6 bases from V and 6 from J, leaving 17 bases between them. The CDR3 is 14 amino acids. The DNA of the CDR3 is TGTGCCAGCAGGGGCCTCGGGGGGAAGGATGGCTACACCTTC. Its protein is CASRGLGGKDGYTF.

This chain links TRBV5-5 with TRBJ2-1; TRBD2 is a possible D gene (6 bases). The CDR3 has 17 residues. CDR1 SGHKS and CDR2 YYEKEE come from the germline V gene (reference sequence). Trimming cost V 0 bases and J 3 bases, with 16 bases left between them. The CDR3 here is CASSLVTGGLGYNEQFF. The CDR3 coding sequence is TGTGCCAGCAGCTTGGTTACCGGGGGATTGGGCTACAATGAGCAGTTCTTC. Combining the CDR3 with reference TRBV5-5 and TRBJ2-1 gives the whole variable domain DAGVTQSPTHLIKTRGQQVTLRCSPISGHKSVSWYQQVLGQGPQFIFQYYEKEERGRGNFPDRFSARQFPNYSSELNVNALLLGDSALYLCASSLVTGGLGYNEQFFGPGTRLTVL.

The chain links TRBV3-1 (or the pseudogene TRBV3-2) to TRBJ2-3; tentative D call: TRBD1 (5 bases). This CDR3 is 14 amino acids long. Germline CDR1 LGHDT, CDR2 YNNKEL (reference sequence). The ends were cut back, 6 bases at V and 2 bases at J, with 12 bases in the middle. The CDR3 reads CASRGLGVTDTQYF. As DNA, the CDR3 is TGTGCCAGCAGGGGGTTAGGGGTCACAGATACGCAGTATTTT.